The entry below describes one T cell receptor beta chain. What it binds is unknown. CDR3 size: 15 residues. Trimming stripped 4 bases from V and 0 bases from J, with 9 bases between. Germline-derived CDR1 and CDR2 are SGHTA and FQGTGA. The sample comes from a study of cytotoxic CD8 clonotypes in ibrutinib-treated CLL. Study information: The patient breakdown showed roughly 10 relapsed/refractory and about 16 treatment-naive cases, with approximately 18 IGHV unmutated. Across samples, productive templates numbered 250,000 to 300,000 and productive rearrangements reached 94,082 on average.

Study outcomes and limitations: Clonality (at baseline) was higher than in age-matched healthy donors and tracked circulating CD8+ T-cell counts.

TCRdb keeps only in-frame clones here, not all; method: immunoSEQ multiplex PCR. The sample lists over 70,000 clones, around 83% occurring once. This specimen consisted of PBMCs, obtained before ibrutinib treatment. This TCR was sampled from a human donor with chronic lymphocytic leukemia. The rearrangement links TRBV7-3 to TRBJ2-2, with D unresolved. The CDR3 sequence: CASSYSQTNTGELFF. In DNA form, the CDR3 reads TGTGCCAGCAGCTATTCACAAACGAACACCGGGGAGCTGTTTTTT. Drawing the rest from reference TRBV7-3 and TRBJ2-2, the complete variable domain is GAGVSQTPSNKVTEKGKYVELRCDPISGHTALYWYRQSLGQGPEFLIYFQGTGAADDSGLPNDRFFAVRPEGSVSTLKIQRTERGDSAVYLCASSYSQTNTGELFFGEGSRLTVL.